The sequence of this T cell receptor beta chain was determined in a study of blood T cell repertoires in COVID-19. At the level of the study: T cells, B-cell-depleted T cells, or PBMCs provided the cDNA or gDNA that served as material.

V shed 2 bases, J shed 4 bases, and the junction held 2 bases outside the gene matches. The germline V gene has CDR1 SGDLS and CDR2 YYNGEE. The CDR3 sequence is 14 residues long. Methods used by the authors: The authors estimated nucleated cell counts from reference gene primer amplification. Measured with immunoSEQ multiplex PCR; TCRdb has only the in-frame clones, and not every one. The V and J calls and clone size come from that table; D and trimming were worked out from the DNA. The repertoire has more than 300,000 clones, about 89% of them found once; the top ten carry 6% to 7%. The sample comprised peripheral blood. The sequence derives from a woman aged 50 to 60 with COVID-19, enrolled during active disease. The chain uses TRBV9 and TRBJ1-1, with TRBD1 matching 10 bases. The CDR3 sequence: CASSVGQGFTEAFF. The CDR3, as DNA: TGTGCCAGCAGCGTGGGACAGGGGTTCACTGAAGCTTTCTTT.